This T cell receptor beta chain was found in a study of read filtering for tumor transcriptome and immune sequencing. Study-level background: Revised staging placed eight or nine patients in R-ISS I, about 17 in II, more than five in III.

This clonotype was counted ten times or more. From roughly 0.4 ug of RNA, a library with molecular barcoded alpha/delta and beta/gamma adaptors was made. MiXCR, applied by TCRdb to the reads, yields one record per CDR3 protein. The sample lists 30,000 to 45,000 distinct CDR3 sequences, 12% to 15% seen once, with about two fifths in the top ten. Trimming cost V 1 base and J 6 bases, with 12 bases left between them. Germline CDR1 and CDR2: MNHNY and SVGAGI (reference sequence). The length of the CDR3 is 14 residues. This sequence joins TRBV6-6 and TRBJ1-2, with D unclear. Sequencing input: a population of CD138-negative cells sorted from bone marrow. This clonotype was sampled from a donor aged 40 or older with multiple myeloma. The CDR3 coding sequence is TGTGCCAGCAGTTACTTTAAAACCCCGGATGGCTACACCTTC. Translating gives CASSYFKTPDGYTF.